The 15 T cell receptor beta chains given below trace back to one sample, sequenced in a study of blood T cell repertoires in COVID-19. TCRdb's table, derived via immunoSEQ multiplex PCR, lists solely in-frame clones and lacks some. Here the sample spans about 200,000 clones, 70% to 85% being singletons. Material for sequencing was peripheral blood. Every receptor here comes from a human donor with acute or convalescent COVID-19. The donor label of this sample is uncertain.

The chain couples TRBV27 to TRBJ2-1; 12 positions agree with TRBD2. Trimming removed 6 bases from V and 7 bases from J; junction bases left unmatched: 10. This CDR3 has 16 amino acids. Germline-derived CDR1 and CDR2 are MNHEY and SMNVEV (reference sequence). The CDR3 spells CASSPSTSGRINEQFF. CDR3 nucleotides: TGTGCCAGCAGCCCCTCGACTAGCGGGAGAATAAATGAGCAGTTCTTC.

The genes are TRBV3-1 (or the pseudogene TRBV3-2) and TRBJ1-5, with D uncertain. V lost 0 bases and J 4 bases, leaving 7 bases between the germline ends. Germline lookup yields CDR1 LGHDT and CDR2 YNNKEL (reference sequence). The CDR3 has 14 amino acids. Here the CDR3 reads CASSQEGVNQPQHF. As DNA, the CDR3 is TGTGCCAGCAGCCAAGAAGGAGTAAATCAGCCCCAGCATTTT.

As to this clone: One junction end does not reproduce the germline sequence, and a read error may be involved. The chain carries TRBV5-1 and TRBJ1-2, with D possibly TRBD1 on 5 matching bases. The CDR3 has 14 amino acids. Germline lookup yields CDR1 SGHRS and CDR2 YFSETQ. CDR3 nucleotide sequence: TGCGCCCGCAGGGCCACCGGGGGGGATGGTGGCTACACCTTC. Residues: CARRATGGDGGYTF.

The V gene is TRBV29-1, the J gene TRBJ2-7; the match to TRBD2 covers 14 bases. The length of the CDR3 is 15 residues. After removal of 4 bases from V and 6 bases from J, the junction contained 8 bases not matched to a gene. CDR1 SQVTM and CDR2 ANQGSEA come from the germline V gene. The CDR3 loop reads CSVGEGTSGSVEQYF. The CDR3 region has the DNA TGCAGCGTTGGGGAGGGGACTAGCGGGAGTGTCGAGCAGTACTTC.

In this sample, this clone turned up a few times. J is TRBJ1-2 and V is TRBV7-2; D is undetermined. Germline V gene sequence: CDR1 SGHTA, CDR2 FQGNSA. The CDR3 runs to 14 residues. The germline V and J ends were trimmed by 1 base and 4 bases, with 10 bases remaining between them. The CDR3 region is CASSLVAGTYGYTF. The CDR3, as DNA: TGTGCCAGCAGCTTAGTGGCAGGCACCTATGGCTACACCTTC.

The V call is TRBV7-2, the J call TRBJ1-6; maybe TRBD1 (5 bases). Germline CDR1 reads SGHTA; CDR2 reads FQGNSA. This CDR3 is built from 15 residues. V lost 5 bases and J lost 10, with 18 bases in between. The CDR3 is CASSPRRGRESPLHF. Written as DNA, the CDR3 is TGTGCCAGCAGCCCCAGGAGGGGCAGGGAATCACCCCTCCACTTT.

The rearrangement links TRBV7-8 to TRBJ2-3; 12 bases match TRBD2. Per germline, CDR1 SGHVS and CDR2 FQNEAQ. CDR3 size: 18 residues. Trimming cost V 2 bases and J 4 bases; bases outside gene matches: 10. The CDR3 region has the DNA TGTGCCAGCAGCTTATCTAGCGGGAGGGCCTATGGGGCAGATACGCAGTATTTT. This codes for CASSLSSGRAYGADTQYF.

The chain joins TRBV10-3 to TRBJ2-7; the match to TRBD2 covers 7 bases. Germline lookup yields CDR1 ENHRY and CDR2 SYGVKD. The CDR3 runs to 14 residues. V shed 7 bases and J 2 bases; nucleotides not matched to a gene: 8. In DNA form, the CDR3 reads TGTGCCATCAAAGCCAGCGGGAATGCCTACGAGCAGTACTTC. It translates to CAIKASGNAYEQYF.

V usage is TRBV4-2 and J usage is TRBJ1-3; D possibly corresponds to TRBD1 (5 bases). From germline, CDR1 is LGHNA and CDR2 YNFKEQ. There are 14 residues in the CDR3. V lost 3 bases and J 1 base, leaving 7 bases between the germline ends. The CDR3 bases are TGTGCCAGCAGCCACGGGACTTCTGGAAACACCATATATTTT. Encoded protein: CASSHGTSGNTIYF.

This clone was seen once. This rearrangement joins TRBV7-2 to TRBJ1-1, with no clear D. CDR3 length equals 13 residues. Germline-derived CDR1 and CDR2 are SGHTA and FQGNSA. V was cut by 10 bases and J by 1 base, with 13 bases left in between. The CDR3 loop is CATGGQTNTEAFF. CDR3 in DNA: TGTGCCACAGGCGGGCAAACGAACACTGAAGCTTTCTTT.

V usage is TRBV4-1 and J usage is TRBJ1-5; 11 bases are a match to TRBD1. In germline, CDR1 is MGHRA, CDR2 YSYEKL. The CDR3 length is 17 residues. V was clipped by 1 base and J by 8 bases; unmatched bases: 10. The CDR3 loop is CASSQGTGGERGEPQHF. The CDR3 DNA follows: TGCGCCAGCAGCCAAGGGACAGGGGGCGAGCGCGGGGAGCCCCAGCATTTT.

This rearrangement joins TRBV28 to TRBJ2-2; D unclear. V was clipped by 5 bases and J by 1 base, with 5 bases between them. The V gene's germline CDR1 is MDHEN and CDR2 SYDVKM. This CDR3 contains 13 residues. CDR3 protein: CASSPLNTGELFF. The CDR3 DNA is TGTGCCAGCAGTCCCCTGAACACCGGGGAGCTGTTTTTT.

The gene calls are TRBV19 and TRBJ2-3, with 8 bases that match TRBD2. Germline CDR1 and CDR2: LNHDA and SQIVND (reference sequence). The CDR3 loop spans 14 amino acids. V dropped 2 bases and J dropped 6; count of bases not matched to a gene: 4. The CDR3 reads CASSISGTRDTQYF. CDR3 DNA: TGTGCCAGTAGTATAAGCGGGACTAGGGATACGCAGTATTTT.

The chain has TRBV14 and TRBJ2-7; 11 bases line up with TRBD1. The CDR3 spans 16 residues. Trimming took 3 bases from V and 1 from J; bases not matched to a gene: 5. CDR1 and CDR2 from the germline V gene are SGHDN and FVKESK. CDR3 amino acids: CASSQTGQGASYEQYF. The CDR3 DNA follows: TGTGCCAGCAGCCAGACAGGACAGGGGGCTTCCTACGAGCAGTACTTC. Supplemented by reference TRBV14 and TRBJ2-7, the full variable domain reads EAGVTQFPSHSVIEKGQTVTLRCDPISGHDNLYWYRRVMGKEIKFLLHFVKESKQDESGMPNNRFLAERTGGTYSTLKVQPAELEDSGVYFCASSQTGQGASYEQYFGPGTRLTVT.

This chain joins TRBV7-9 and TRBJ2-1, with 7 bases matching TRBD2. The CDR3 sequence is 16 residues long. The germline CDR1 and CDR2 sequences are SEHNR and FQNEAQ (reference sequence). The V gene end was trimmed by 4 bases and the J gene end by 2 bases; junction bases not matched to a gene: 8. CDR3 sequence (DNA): TGTGCCAGCAGCTCAAGCGGGGCACCTACCTACAATGAGCAGTTCTTC. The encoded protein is CASSSSGAPTYNEQFF.